Listed here are 27 T cell receptor beta chains from one sample, sequenced in a study of a mutant IDH1 vaccine in newly diagnosed glioma (dated by TCRdb to about 2021). Their antigens remain unidentified. The meaning of the sample's time point label: week 11, during vaccination. Every vaccine dose consisted of 300 ug of a 20-mer mutant IDH1 peptide in Montanide, administered subcutaneously together with topical imiquimod. The library was built by means of the immunoSEQ multiplex PCR assay. TCRdb mirrors the immuneACCESS table, restricted to in-frame sequences. Some clones are absent from its copies; in checked studies, under half trace to an unresolved V gene, and the reason for the others is unknown. Counted in this sample were tens of thousands of clones; about 91% of them appeared once. The top ten clonotypes cover around 2.4% of the sample. The sequencing here drew on PBMCs, taken from a glioma patient whose treatment included an IDH1 peptide vaccine. All receptors derive from a man aged 45 to 65 with glioma.

The V and J genes are TRBV19 and TRBJ1-2; D not certain. Per the germline V gene, CDR1 is LNHDA and CDR2 is SQIVND (reference sequence). Deletions cut 1 base from V and 5 bases from J, with 14 bases between. The CDR3 covers 15 residues. The CDR3: CASSIGQRSFYGYTF. In DNA, the CDR3 is TGTGCCAGTAGTATAGGTCAGCGCTCCTTTTATGGCTACACCTTC.

The chain has TRBV9 and TRBJ1-4; D perhaps matches TRBD1 (5 bases). CDR1 and CDR2 from the germline V gene are SGDLS and YYNGEE. Trimming pared 3 bases from V and 5 bases from J, leaving 14 bases between. CDR3 length equals 15 residues. This CDR3 reads CASSATAWGNEKLFF. Here the CDR3 DNA reads TGTGCCAGCAGCGCCACCGCTTGGGGGAATGAAAAACTGTTTTTT.

This sequence joins TRBV5-1 and TRBJ2-7; D not certain. With 0 bases removed from V and 3 bases from J, the gap between germline ends came to 10 bases. This CDR3 has 14 amino acids. Germline CDR1 SGHRS, CDR2 YFSETQ. Written as DNA, the CDR3 is TGCGCCAGCAGCTTGGACGGTTCGGACTACGAGCAGTACTTC. Protein: CASSLDGSDYEQYF.

The CDR3 DNA is TGTGCCAGCAGCTTAGGGGACACCAGAAACACCATATATTTT. Translated: CASSLGDTRNTIYF. This chain uses TRBV7-2 with TRBJ1-3; a possible D gene is TRBD1 (6 bases). V was pared by 1 base and J by 5 bases, with 9 bases between. Germline CDR1 and CDR2: SGHTA and FQGNSA. The CDR3 spans 14 residues.

CDR3 loop: CAGGQGAPGELFF. The CDR3 DNA follows: TGTGCCGGCGGACAGGGGGCCCCCGGGGAGCTGTTTTTT. The rearrangement uses TRBV2 and TRBJ2-2; 11 positions agree with TRBD1. J was trimmed by 6 bases and V by 11 bases; bases with no gene match: 5. There are 13 residues in the CDR3. In germline, CDR1 is SNHLY, CDR2 FYNNEI.

The gene calls are TRBV27 and TRBJ2-1; 8 positions agree with TRBD2. The junction had 10 bases not matched to a gene; V was cut back by 3 bases and J by 3 bases. Per germline, CDR1 MNHEY and CDR2 SMNVEV (reference sequence). This CDR3 has 17 residues. The CDR3 sequence is CASSFGTGGSFYNEQFF. The CDR3 DNA sequence: TGTGCCAGCAGTTTCGGGACGGGGGGGTCTTTCTACAATGAGCAGTTCTTC.

CDR3 in amino acids: CASSPLGGQYEQYF. DNA of the CDR3: TGTGCCAGCAGCCCCCTGGGGGGCCAATACGAGCAGTACTTC. The V and J genes are TRBV5-8 and TRBJ2-7; D possibly matches TRBD1 or TRBD2 (6 bases each). V gave up 4 bases and J gave up 4 bases, with 15 bases separating them. CDR3 length: 14 amino acids. Per germline, CDR1 SGHTS and CDR2 YDEGEE. Full variable domain (rest looked up from reference TRBV5-8 and TRBJ2-7): EAGVTQSPTHLIKTRGQQATLRCSPISGHTSVYWYQQALGLGLQFLLWYDEGEERNRGNFPPRFSGRQFPNYSSELNVNALELEDSALYLCASSPLGGQYEQYFGPGTRLTVT.

This chain connects TRBV9 to TRBJ2-7; D is possibly TRBD1 (5 bases). CDR1 is SGDLS and CDR2 is YYNGEE in the germline V gene. The CDR3 consists of 17 residues. V was trimmed by 0 bases and J by 0 bases, leaving 16 bases between them. The CDR3 DNA sequence: TGTGCCAGCAGCGTAGGAGCGACAGCCTCCAGCTCCTACGAGCAGTACTTC. Protein: CASSVGATASSSYEQYF.

This sequence joins TRBV19 and TRBJ2-1; 15 bases fit TRBD2. Germline trimming cut 9 bases from V and 3 bases from J; bases unmatched to any gene: 3. Germline V gene sequence: CDR1 LNHDA, CDR2 SQIVND (reference sequence). CDR3 length: 15 amino acids. The CDR3 DNA reads TGTGCCAGCGGACTAGCGGGAGGGCTCTACAATGAGCAGTTCTTC. Translation gives CASGLAGGLYNEQFF.

The V and J genes are TRBV30 and TRBJ2-5; 8 bases agree with TRBD1. The CDR3 has 15 amino acids. Germline trimming cut 4 bases from V and 3 bases from J; bases unmatched to any gene: 10. CDR1 GTSNPN and CDR2 SVGIG come from the germline V gene (reference sequence). CDR3 in amino acids: CAWKGQGARKETQYF. The DNA for the CDR3 is TGTGCCTGGAAAGGGCAGGGGGCGCGTAAAGAGACCCAGTACTTC.

This clone was seen once. J is TRBJ1-6 and V is TRBV30, with unresolved D. Trimming shortened V by 2 bases and J by 9 bases, and 11 bases separated the two germline ends. Per the germline V gene, CDR1 is GTSNPN and CDR2 is SVGIG (reference sequence). The CDR3 is made up of 13 amino acids. The CDR3 DNA reads as TGTGCCTGGAGTCCCAGGTCGGCTTCACCCCTCCACTTT. Protein: CAWSPRSASPLHF.

The chain is built from TRBV7-5 and TRBJ2-1; TRBD2 was called by the table and not checked on the DNA. TRBV7-5 is shown as a pseudogene. The CDR3 loop spans 16 amino acids. The CDR3 protein is CARSEGPGTICNEQFF. DNA of the CDR3: TGTGCCAGAAGCGAAGGTCCCGGGACTATTTGCAATGAGCAGTTCTTC.

The chain uses TRBV10-3 and TRBJ1-2, with no clear D. The CDR3 loop spans 14 amino acids. V dropped 0 bases and J dropped 5 bases, with 10 bases sitting between them. Germline V lookup: CDR1 ENHRY, CDR2 SYGVKD. CDR3 DNA sequence: TGTGCCATCAGTGAGTCCGGCAGTAGTTATGGCTACACCTTC. This sequence encodes CAISESGSSYGYTF.

The V gene is TRBV13, the J gene TRBJ2-7; 8 nucleotides agree with TRBD1. The length of the CDR3 is 15 residues. From germline, CDR1 is PRHDT and CDR2 FYEKMQ (reference sequence). Trimming at V came to 0 bases and at J to 0 bases, leaving 1 base not matched to a gene. CDR3 DNA: TGTGCCAGCAGCTTAGGGGGGACAGGCTCCTACGAGCAGTACTTC. Translating gives CASSLGGTGSYEQYF.

This chain links TRBV5-1 with TRBJ2-5, with 8 bases lining up with TRBD2. The CDR3 spans 15 residues. The trim removed 7 bases at V and 4 bases at J, leaving 12 bases unmatched. Per germline, CDR1 SGHRS and CDR2 YFSETQ. CDR3 protein: CASSRGGPRGETQYF. DNA for the CDR3: TGCGCCAGCTCGCGCGGGGGGCCCCGTGGAGAGACCCAGTACTTC.

The rearrangement joins TRBV7-2 to TRBJ1-1; no firm D call. Germline-derived CDR1 and CDR2 are SGHTA and FQGNSA. CDR3 length: 13 residues. Trimming took 4 bases from V and 1 from J, leaving 7 bases between them. The CDR3 here is CASSSGGNTEAFF. The CDR3 DNA follows: TGTGCCAGCAGCTCGGGAGGGAACACTGAAGCTTTCTTT.

This CDR3 is CASRSLANVLTF. Written as DNA, the CDR3 is TGTGCCAGCAGGAGTTTGGCCAACGTCCTGACTTTC. The rearrangement uses TRBV5-8 and TRBJ2-6, with unresolved D. The CDR3 extends over 12 amino acids. Trimming left V 5 bases short and J 6 bases short, with 6 bases between. Germline CDR1 reads SGHTS; CDR2 reads YDEGEE.

The chain has TRBV6-4 and TRBJ1-6; D is uncertain. In germline, CDR1 is MRHNA, CDR2 SNTAGT. V lost 4 bases, J lost 0 bases, and 4 bases lay in between. The CDR3 has 14 residues. This chain's CDR3 is CASSVDSYNSPLHF. The CDR3 region has the DNA TGTGCCAGCAGTGTGGACTCCTATAATTCACCCCTCCACTTT.

The V call is TRBV7-8, the J call TRBJ2-1; tentatively, D is TRBD1 (7 bases). CDR1 and CDR2 (germline): SGHVS, FQNEAQ. Trimming pared 5 bases from V and 7 bases from J, leaving 18 bases between. CDR3 size: 15 residues. CDR3 sequence reads: CASSVGRGRGNEQFF. The CDR3 nucleotides read TGTGCCAGCAGCGTCGGGCGGGGCAGGGGGAATGAGCAGTTCTTC.

This sequence joins TRBV28 and TRBJ1-5, with 9 bases lining up with TRBD1. J lost 2 bases, V lost 6 bases, and 5 bases had no gene match. The CDR3 length is 15 residues. CDR1 and CDR2 from the germline V gene are MDHEN and SYDVKM. CDR3 coding DNA: TGTGCCAGCAGGGGACAGGGAAGTGGCAATCAGCCCCAGCATTTT. Translated: CASRGQGSGNQPQHF.

The chain uses TRBV6-5 and TRBJ1-2; tentatively, D is TRBD1 (6 bases). Germline lookup yields CDR1 MNHEY and CDR2 SVGAGI. The ends were cut back, 6 bases at V and 4 bases at J, with 15 bases in the middle. CDR3 length: 14 amino acids. CDR3 protein: CASSLTGTPYGYTF. The CDR3 nucleotides read TGTGCCAGCAGCCTAACCGGGACACCCTATGGCTACACCTTC.

This clone was picked up one time. The rearrangement joins TRBV4-1 to TRBJ1-2, with 8 nucleotides matching TRBD1. This CDR3 is built from 13 residues. CDR1 and CDR2 from the germline V gene are MGHRA and YSYEKL. The ends lost 0 bases at V and 11 bases at J; junction bases unmatched: 5. CDR3 in DNA: TGCGCCAGCAGCCAAGATTTTACAGGGGGGTACACCTTC. Translating it yields CASSQDFTGGYTF.

This chain connects TRBV11-2 to TRBJ1-2; a weak D match, TRBD1 (6 bases). The germline V gene encodes CDR1 SGHAT and CDR2 FQNNGV. The CDR3 spans 13 residues. V was clipped by 0 bases and J by 5 bases, with 7 bases between them. The chain's CDR3 is CASSLDTGYGYTF. The CDR3 DNA reads as TGTGCCAGCAGCTTAGATACAGGGTATGGCTACACCTTC.

The table lists this clone with a few counts. V gene TRBV6-1 combines with J gene TRBJ2-1, with 8 bases aligning to TRBD1. The junction had 8 bases not matched to a gene; V was cut back by 4 bases and J by 6 bases. From germline, CDR1 is MNHNS and CDR2 SASEGT. The CDR3 spans 15 residues. CDR3 bases: TGTGCCAGCAGTGCGGACAGGGCGGGATCCAATGAGCAGTTCTTC. Amino acid sequence: CASSADRAGSNEQFF.

The V and J genes are TRBV2 and TRBJ1-5; D possibly corresponds to TRBD1 (5 bases). The CDR3 totals 15 residues. Between the trimmed V and J ends, which lost 6 bases and 4 bases, there was a span of 16 bases. Per germline, CDR1 SNHLY and CDR2 FYNNEI. The CDR3 bases are TGTGCCAGCAGACCCCAGGGATTAGAGAATCAGCCCCAGCATTTT. This gives the protein CASRPQGLENQPQHF.

This clone was found once. The V call is TRBV19, the J call TRBJ1-2, with 9 bases that match TRBD1. Germline trimming cut 7 bases from V and 7 bases from J; bases unmatched to any gene: 13. There are 15 residues in the CDR3. Germline CDR1 is LNHDA and CDR2 is SQIVND (reference sequence). The CDR3 DNA is TGTGCCAGTACCTTCCGGGACAGGGTTTATGCTGGCTACACCTTC. It is translated as CASTFRDRVYAGYTF. Full variable domain (outside the CDR3, taken from reference TRBV19 and TRBJ1-2): DGGITQSPKYLFRKEGQNVTLSCEQNLNHDAMYWYRQDPGQGLRLIYYSQIVNDFQKGDIAEGYSVSREKKESFPLTVTSAQKNPTAFYLCASTFRDRVYAGYTFGSGTRLTVV.

The chain employs TRBV5-6 and TRBJ2-7; 11 positions match TRBD1. Germline V CDR1 and CDR2: SGHDT, YYEEEE. The CDR3 length is 14 residues. V gave up 4 bases and J gave up 3 bases; unmatched junction bases: 3. CDR3 amino acids: CASSGGTGGYEQYF. The CDR3, as DNA: TGTGCCAGCAGCGGCGGGACAGGGGGCTACGAGCAGTACTTC.